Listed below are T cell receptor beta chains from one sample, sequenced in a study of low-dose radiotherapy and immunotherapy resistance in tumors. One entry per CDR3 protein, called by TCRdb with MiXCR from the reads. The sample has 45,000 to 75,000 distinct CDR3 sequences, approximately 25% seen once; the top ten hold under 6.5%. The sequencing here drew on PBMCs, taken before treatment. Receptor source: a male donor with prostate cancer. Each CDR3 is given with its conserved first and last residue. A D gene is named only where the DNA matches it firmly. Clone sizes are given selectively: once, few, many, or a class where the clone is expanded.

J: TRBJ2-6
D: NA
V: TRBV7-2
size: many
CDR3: CASSARSSGANVLTF
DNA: TGTGCCAGCAGCGCACGGAGCTCTGGGGCCAACGTCCTGACTTTC

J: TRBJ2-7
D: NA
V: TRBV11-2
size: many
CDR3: CASSSAGTTYEQYF
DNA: TGTGCCAGCAGCTCCGCCGGGACAACCTACGAGCAGTACTTC

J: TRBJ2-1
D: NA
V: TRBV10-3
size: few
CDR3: CAISVQGIYNEQFF
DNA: TGTGCCATCAGTGTTCAGGGTATTTACAATGAGCAGTTCTTC

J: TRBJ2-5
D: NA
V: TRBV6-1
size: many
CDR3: CASSEVAGGVGETQYF
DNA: TGTGCCAGCAGTGAGGTGGCGGGCGGCGTCGGGGAGACCCAGTACTTC

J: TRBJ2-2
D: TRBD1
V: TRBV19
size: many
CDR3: CASRGTGNTGELFF
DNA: TGTGCCAGTAGGGGGACAGGGAACACCGGGGAGCTGTTTTTT

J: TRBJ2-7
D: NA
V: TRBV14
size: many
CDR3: CASSRSAYEQYF
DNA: TGTGCCAGCAGTCGCAGTGCCTACGAGCAGTACTTC

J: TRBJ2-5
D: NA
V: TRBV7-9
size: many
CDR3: CASSLVMEETQYF
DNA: TGTGCCAGCAGCTTAGTAATGGAGGAGACCCAGTACTTC

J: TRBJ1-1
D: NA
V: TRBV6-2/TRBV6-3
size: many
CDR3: CASSYGSSVRAFF
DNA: TGTGCCAGCAGTTACGGGAGTTCGGTGAGGGCTTTCTTT

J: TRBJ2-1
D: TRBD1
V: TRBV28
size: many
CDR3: CASMWTGAEEQFF
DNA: TGTGCCAGCATGTGGACAGGGGCTGAGGAGCAGTTCTTC

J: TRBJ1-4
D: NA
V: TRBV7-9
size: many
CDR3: CASSRPRDSATNEKLFF
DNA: TGTGCCAGCAGCCGACCCCGGGACTCTGCAACTAATGAAAAACTGTTTTTT

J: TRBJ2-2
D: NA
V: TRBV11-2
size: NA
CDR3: CASSLTGTGELFF
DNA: TGTGCCAGCAGCCTCACAGGGACCGGGGAGCTGTTTTTT

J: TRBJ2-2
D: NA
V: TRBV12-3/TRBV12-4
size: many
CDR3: CASTTPGAGELFF
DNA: TGTGCCAGCACGACACCAGGGGCCGGGGAGCTGTTTTTT

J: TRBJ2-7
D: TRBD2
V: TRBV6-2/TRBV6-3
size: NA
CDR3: CATTSGGHYEQYF
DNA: TGTGCCACGACAAGCGGGGGTCACTACGAGCAGTACTTC

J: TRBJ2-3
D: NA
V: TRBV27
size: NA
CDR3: CASSLVGSGDVATDTQYF
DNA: TGTGCCAGCAGTTTAGTTGGTAGCGGAGACGTTGCCACAGATACGCAGTATTTT

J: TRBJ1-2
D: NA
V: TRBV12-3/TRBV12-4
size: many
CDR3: CASSLARDTGGYTF
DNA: TGTGCCAGCAGTTTAGCCCGGGACACGGGAGGCTACACCTTC

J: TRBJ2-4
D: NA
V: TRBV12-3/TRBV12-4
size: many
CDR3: CASSLTEQNIQYF
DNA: TGTGCCAGCAGTTTAACGGAACAAAACATTCAGTACTTC

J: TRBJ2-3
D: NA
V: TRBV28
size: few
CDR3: CASSLMGGAQYADTQYF
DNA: TGTGCCAGCAGTTTGATGGGGGGCGCCCAGTATGCAGATACGCAGTATTTT

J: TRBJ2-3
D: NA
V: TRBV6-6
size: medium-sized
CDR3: CASVQRGTDTQYF
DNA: TGTGCCAGCGTACAGCGGGGCACAGATACGCAGTATTTT

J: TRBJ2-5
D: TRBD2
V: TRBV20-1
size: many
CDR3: CSAPLAGQETQYF
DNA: TGCAGTGCTCCATTAGCGGGCCAAGAGACCCAGTACTTC

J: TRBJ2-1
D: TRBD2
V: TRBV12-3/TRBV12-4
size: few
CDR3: CASSPLAGSYNEQFF
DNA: TGTGCCAGCAGCCCACTAGCGGGGAGCTACAATGAGCAGTTCTTC

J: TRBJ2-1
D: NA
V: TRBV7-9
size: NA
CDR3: CASSSYSPGSYNEQFF
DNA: TGTGCCAGCAGCTCGTACAGCCCCGGCTCCTACAATGAGCAGTTCTTC

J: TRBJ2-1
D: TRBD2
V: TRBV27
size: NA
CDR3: CASSSRLAADSYNEQFF
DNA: TGTGCCAGCAGTTCCCGACTAGCGGCCGACTCCTACAATGAGCAGTTCTTC

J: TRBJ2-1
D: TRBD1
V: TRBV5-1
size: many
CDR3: CASSSQGAEFSEQFF
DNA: TGCGCCAGCAGCTCGCAGGGGGCTGAATTTAGTGAGCAGTTCTTC

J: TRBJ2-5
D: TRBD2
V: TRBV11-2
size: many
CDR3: CASSRAQNTGLAGETQYF
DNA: TGTGCCAGCAGCCGGGCTCAAAATACGGGACTAGCTGGAGAGACCCAGTACTTC

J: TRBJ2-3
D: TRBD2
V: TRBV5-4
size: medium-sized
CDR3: CASSFPLSGGPGTDTQYF
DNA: TGTGCCAGCAGCTTCCCCCTTTCGGGGGGGCCTGGCACAGATACGCAGTATTTT

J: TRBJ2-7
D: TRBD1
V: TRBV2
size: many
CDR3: CASSARQGAPEQYF
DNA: TGTGCCAGCAGTGCTCGACAGGGGGCGCCTGAGCAGTACTTC

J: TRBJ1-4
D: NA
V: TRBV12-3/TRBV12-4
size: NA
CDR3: CASSPAPIGVRVFPEKLFF
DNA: TGTGCCAGCAGTCCCGCCCCAATTGGGGTGCGGGTTTTCCCTGAAAAACTGTTTTTT

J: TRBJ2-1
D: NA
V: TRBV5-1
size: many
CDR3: CASSLDGINEQFF
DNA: TGCGCCAGCAGCTTGGACGGGATCAATGAGCAGTTCTTC

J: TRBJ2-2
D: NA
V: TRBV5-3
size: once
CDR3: CASSLGRANTGELFF
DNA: TGTGCCAGCAGCTTGGGCAGAGCGAACACCGGGGAGCTGTTTTTT

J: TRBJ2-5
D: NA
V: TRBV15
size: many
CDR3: CATSRVVGIETQYF
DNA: TGTGCCACCAGCAGAGTTGTCGGTATAGAGACCCAGTACTTC

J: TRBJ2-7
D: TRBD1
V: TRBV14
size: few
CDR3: CASSRGQYYEQYF
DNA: TGTGCCAGCAGCCGGGGACAGTACTACGAGCAGTACTTC

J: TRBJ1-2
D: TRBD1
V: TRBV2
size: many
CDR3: CASSETGGRDGYTF
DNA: TGTGCCAGCAGCGAAACAGGGGGAAGGGATGGCTACACCTTC

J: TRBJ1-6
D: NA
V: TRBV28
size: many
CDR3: CASGGPYNSPLHF
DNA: TGTGCCAGCGGGGGCCCATATAATTCACCCCTCCACTTT

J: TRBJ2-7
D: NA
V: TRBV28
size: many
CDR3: CASSLRQGGSYEQYF
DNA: TGTGCCAGCAGTTTAAGGCAGGGCGGCTCCTACGAGCAGTACTTC

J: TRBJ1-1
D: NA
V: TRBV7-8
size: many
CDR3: CASSQQGNTEAFF
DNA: TGTGCCAGCAGCCAACAGGGGAACACTGAAGCTTTCTTT

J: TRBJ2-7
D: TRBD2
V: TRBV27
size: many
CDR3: CASSWKAGSYEQYF
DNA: TGTGCCAGCAGTTGGAAAGCGGGATCCTACGAGCAGTACTTC

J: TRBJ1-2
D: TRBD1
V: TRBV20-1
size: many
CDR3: CSARGARTGPGYTF
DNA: TGCAGTGCTAGAGGAGCAAGGACAGGGCCCGGCTACACCTTC

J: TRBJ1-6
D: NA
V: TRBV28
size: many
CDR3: CASSSPTVYSSPLHF
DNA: TGTGCCAGCAGTTCCCCGACGGTGTATTCTTCACCCCTCCACTTT

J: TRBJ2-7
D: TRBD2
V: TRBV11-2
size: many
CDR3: CASSPGGSSYEQYF
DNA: TGTGCCAGCAGCCCGGGGGGGAGCTCCTACGAGCAGTACTTC

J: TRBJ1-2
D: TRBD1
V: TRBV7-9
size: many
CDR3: CASSSTGAPDGYTF
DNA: TGTGCCAGCAGCTCGACAGGGGCTCCTGACGGCTACACCTTC

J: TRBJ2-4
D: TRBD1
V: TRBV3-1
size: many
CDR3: CASSPRPGTGGLTKNIQYF
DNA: TGTGCCAGCAGCCCTCGTCCCGGGACAGGGGGCTTAACCAAAAACATTCAGTACTTC

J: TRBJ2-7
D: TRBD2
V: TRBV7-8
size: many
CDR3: CASTSREGRSAYEQYF
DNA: TGTGCCAGCACTTCTCGGGAGGGACGTTCGGCCTACGAGCAGTACTTC

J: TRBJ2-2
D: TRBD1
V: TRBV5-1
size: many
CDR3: CASSQDRVGELFF
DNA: TGCGCCAGCAGCCAGGACAGGGTCGGGGAGCTGTTTTTT

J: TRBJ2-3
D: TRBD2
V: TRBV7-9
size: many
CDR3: CASSLVSGGTDTQYF
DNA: TGTGCCAGCAGCTTAGTTAGCGGGGGAACAGATACGCAGTATTTT

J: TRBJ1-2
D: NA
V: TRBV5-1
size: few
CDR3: CASSLQGRGYTF
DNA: TGCGCCAGCAGCTTACAGGGACGCGGCTACACCTTC

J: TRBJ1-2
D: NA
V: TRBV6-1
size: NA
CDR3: CASSAGPFYTF
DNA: TGTGCCAGCAGTGCAGGACCCTTCTACACCTTC

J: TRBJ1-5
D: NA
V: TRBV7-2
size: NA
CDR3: CASSYGQNQPQHF
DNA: TGTGCCAGCAGCTACGGACAGAATCAGCCCCAGCATTTT

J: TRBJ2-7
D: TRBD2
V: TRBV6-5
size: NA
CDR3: CASSRTARTSVGGEQYF
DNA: TGTGCCAGCAGTCGCACAGCGAGGACTAGCGTTGGGGGCGAGCAGTACTTC

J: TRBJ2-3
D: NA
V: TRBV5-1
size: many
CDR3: CASSPPLATSTDTQYF
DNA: TGCGCCAGCAGCCCGCCCCTAGCGACTAGCACAGATACGCAGTATTTT

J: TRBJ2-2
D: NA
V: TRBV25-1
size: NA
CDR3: CASSGARPTGELFFF
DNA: NA